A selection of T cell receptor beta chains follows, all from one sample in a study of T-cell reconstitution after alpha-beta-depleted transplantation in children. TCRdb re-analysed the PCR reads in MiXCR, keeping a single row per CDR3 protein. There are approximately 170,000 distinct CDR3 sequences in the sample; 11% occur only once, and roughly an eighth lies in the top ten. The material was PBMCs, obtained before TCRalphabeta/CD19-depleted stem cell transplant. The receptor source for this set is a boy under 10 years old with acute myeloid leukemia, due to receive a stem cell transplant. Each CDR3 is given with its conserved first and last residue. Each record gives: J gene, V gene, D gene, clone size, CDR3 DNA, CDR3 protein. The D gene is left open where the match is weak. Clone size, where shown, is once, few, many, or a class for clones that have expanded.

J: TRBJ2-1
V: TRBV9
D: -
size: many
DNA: TGTGCCAGCAGCACTAGAGGACCCTCCTACAATGAGCAGTTCTTC
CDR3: CASSTRGPSYNEQFF

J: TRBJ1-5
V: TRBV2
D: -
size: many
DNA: TGTGCCAGCAGCTATGATCCCCCATTTCAGCCCCAGCATTTT
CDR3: CASSYDPPFQPQHF

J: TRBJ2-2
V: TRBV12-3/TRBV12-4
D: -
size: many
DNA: TGTGCCAGCAGGATGGGGGGCAACACCGGGGAGCTGTTTTTT
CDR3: CASRMGGNTGELFF

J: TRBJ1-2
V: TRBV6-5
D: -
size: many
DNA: TGTGCCAGCAGTTACTCGATACAGGGTCGGGATGGCTACACCTTC
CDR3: CASSYSIQGRDGYTF

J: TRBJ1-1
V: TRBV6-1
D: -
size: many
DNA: TGTGCCATCAAAAACCAACAGGGGAACACTGAAGCTTTCTTT
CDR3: CAIKNQQGNTEAFF

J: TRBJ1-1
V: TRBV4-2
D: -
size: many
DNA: TGTGCCAGCACGCGCGGGAGGAGCGTCAGCACTGAAGCTTTCTTT
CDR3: CASTRGRSVSTEAFF

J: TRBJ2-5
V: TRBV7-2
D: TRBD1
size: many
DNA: TGTGCCAGCAGCTTACGGACAGGGTGGGAGACCCAGTACTTC
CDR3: CASSLRTGWETQYF

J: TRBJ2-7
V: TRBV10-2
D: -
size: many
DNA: TGCGCCAGCATGGGCGGGACCTACGAGCAGTACTTC
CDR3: CASMGGTYEQYF

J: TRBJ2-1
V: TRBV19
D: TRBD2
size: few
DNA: TGTGCCAGTAGCTTGGCGACTAGCGGGAGAAGCAATGAGCAGTTCTTC
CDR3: CASSLATSGRSNEQFF

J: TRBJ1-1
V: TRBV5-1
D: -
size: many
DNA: TGCGCCAGCAGCTTGGAGCGGACTGAAGCTTTCTTT
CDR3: CASSLERTEAFF

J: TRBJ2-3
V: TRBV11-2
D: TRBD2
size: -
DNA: TGTGCCAGCAGGATCGGCGGGGGGCCGAGCACAGATACGCAGTATTTT
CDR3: CASRIGGGPSTDTQYF

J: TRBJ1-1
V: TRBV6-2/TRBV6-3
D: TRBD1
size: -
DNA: TGTGCCAGCAGTTCCCAGGGGGGGGCTGAAGCTTTCTTT
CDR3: CASSSQGGAEAFF

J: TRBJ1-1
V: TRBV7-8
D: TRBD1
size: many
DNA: TGTGCCAGCAGCCCTCAGGGGGTCAGGAACACTGAAGCTTTCTTT
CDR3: CASSPQGVRNTEAFF

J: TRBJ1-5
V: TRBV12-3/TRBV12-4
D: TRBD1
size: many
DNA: TGTGCCAGCAGCGTACAGGGGGCAAGAAATCAGCCCCAGCATTTT
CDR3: CASSVQGARNQPQHF

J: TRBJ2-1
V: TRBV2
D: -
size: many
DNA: TGTGCCAGCAGCATTCCGGAGGGGAGCTCCAATGAGCAGTTCTTC
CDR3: CASSIPEGSSNEQFF

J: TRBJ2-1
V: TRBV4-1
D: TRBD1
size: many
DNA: TGCGCCAGCAGCCAGGTACGGGACAGAACTTTCTTC
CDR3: CASSQVRDRTFF

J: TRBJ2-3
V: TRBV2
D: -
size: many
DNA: TGTGCCAGAACGACAGCGGGTAGCACAGATACGCAGTATTTT
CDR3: CARTTAGSTDTQYF

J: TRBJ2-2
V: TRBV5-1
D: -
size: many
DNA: TGCGCCAGCAGCTTGTCGTCAGGGGCCGGGGAGCTGTTTTTT
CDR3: CASSLSSGAGELFF

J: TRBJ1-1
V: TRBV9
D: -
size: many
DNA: TGTGCCAGCAGCGTAGGGGACGGCACTGAAGCTTTCTTT
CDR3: CASSVGDGTEAFF

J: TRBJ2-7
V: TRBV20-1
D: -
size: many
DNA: TGCAGTGCTAGGATAACGGGTGGGTTCTACGAGCAGTACTTC
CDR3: CSARITGGFYEQYF

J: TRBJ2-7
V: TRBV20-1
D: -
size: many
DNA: TGCAGTGCTAGACGACAAGGCCTCGAGCAGTACTTC
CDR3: CSARRQGLEQYF

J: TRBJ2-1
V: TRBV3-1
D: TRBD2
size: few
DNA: TGTGCCTGCAGCCAGGGGACTAGCGGGAGGAGGCATGAGCAGTTCTTC
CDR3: CACSQGTSGRRHEQFF

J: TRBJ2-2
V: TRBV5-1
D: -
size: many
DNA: TGCGCCAGCAGCTTGGGAGCCGCACCCGGGGAGCTGTTTTTT
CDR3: CASSLGAAPGELFF

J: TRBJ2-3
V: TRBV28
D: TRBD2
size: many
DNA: TGTGCCAGCAGTCCATCGGCTAGCGGGACAGATACGCAGTATTTT
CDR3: CASSPSASGTDTQYF

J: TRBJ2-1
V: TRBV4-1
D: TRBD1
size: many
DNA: TGCGCCAGCAGCCCCGGGCAGGGGGCTGACAATGAGCAGTTCTTC
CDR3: CASSPGQGADNEQFF

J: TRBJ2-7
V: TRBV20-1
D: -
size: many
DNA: TGCAGTGCACGCGGTGGTAGCGGCTCCTACGAGCAGTACTTC
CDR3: CSARGGSGSYEQYF

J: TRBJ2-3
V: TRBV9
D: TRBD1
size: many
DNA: TGTGCCAGCAGCGCCAGACAGGGTGTAGATACGCAGTATTTT
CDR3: CASSARQGVDTQYF

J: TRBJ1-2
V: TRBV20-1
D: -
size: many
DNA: TGCAGTGCTAGCGAGGGTAGGGGGTATGGCTACACCTTC
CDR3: CSASEGRGYGYTF

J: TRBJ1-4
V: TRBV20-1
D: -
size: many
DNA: TGCAGTGCTGCAGGCGGGGGCCTACTTGAAAAACTGTTTTTT
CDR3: CSAAGGGLLEKLFF

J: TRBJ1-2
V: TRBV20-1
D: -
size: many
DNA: TGCAGTGCTAGGGTGGGGGCGACCAACTATGGCTACACCTTC
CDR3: CSARVGATNYGYTF

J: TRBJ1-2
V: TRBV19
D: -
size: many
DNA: TGTGCCAGTAGTATAGCTGGAGACTATGGCTACACCTTC
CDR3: CASSIAGDYGYTF

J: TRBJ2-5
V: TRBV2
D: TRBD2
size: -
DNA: TGTGCCAGCAGTGGGACTAGCGGGAGGGGATACTTC
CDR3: CASSGTSGRGYF

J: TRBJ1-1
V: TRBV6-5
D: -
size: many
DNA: TGTGCCAGCAGGTTTACAGGGACACCTGAAGCTTTCTTT
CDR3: CASRFTGTPEAFF

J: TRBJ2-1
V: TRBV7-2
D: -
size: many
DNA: TGTGCCAGCAGCTTGGACGGAGTGGGGGGTGGCAATGAGCAGTTCTTC
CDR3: CASSLDGVGGGNEQFF

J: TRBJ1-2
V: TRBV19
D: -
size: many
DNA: TGTGCCAGTCGATCGACAGGATTCTATGGCTACACCTTC
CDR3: CASRSTGFYGYTF

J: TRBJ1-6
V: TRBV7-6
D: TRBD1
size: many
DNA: TGTGCCAGCAGCCCGCTGGGGACAGGGCACCCCCTCCACTTT
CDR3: CASSPLGTGHPLHF

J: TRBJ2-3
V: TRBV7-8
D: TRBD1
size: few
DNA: TGTGCCAGCAGCCCTCGGGACAGGGAAGATACGCAGTATTTT
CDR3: CASSPRDREDTQYF

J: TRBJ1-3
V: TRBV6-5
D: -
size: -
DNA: TGTGCCAGCAAGTTTAGTAGGGACTCTGGAAACACCATATATTTT
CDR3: CASKFSRDSGNTIYF

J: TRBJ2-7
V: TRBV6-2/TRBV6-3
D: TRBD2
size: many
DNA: TGTGCCAGCAGTTACCCGACTAGCGACTCCTACGAGCAGTACTTC
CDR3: CASSYPTSDSYEQYF

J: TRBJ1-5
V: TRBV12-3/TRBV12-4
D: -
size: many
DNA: TGTGCCAGCAGTTTAGACGGTGGCAATCAGCCCCAGCATTTT
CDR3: CASSLDGGNQPQHF

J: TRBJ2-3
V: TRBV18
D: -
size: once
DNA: TGTGCCAGCTCCCCCACCGGCGTCACTGGGGATACGCAGTATTTT
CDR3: CASSPTGVTGDTQYF

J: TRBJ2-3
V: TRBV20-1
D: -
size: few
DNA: TGCAGTGCTATAATACTAGCCCCTAGCACAGATACGCAGTATTTT
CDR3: CSAIILAPSTDTQYF

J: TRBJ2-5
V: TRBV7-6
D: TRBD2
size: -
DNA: TGTGCCAGCAGCGCCCGGGGGGGGCCCCAAGAGACCCAGTACTTC
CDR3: CASSARGGPQETQYF

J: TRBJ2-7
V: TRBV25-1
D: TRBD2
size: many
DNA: TGTGCCAGCAGTGTTAGCGGGAGTTTATACGAGCAGTACTTC
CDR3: CASSVSGSLYEQYF

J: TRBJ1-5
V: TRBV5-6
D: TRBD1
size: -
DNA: TGTGCCAGCAGCTTGTCAGGGGGGAGCAATCAGCCCCAGCATTTT
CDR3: CASSLSGGSNQPQHF

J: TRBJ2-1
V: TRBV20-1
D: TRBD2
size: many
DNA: TGCAGTGCTAGAGATTTGGGCGGGGGGGCGTACAATGAGCAGTTCTTC
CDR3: CSARDLGGGAYNEQFF

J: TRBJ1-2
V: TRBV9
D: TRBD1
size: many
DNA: TGTGCCAGCAGCGGAAAGGACAGGGCTGACTATGGCTACACCTTC
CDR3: CASSGKDRADYGYTF

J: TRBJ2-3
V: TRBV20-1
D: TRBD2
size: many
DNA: TGCAGTGCTGGACCTAGCGGGAGAACAGATACGCAGTATTTT
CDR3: CSAGPSGRTDTQYF

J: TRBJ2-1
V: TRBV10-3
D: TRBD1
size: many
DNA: TGTGCCATCAGGGCAGGGGGTGAGCAGTTCTTC
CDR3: CAIRAGGEQFF

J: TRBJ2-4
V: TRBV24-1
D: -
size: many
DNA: TGTGCCACCAGTGTTGCGGGGTCGTCAAACATTCAGTACTTC
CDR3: CATSVAGSSNIQYF

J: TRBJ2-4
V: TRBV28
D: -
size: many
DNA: TGTGCCAGCAGTAACCGGGACACGGAAAACATTCAGTACTTC
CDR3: CASSNRDTENIQYF

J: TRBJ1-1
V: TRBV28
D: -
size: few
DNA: TGTGCCAGTACGCCGGGTGGTATGGGGACTGAAGCTTTCTTT
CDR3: CASTPGGMGTEAFF

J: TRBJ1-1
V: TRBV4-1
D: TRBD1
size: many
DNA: TGCGCCAGCAGCCTTGAGTCTTACGCAGGGGGCACTGAAGCTTTCTTT
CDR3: CASSLESYAGGTEAFF